This entry features one TCR beta chain sequence. There is no known antigen for this receptor. No per-base quality is available; no much larger clone lies one base away. Looking up the germline V gene (reference sequence) yields CDR1 DFQATT and CDR2 SNEGSKA. The trim is 3 bases for V and 4 bases for J, with a gap of 6 bases between the germline ends. The CDR3 contains 11 residues, cysteine and phenylalanine counted. Only CDR3 DNA is held: 33 bases, read in frame from base 1. TCRbeta CDR3 regions were amplified from genomic DNA using the immunoSEQ Assay, a bias-controlled multiplex PCR. From the authors' description of their analysis: The number of nucleated cells in each sample was estimated from the amplification of reference gene primers within the assay. To quantify the absolute abundance of each unique TCRbeta CDR3 rearrangement, sequence reads were collapsed and filtered. Productive Simpson clonality was computed per sample as the square root of Simpson's diversity index over productive rearrangements. TCRdb carries this immuneACCESS record with in-frame sequences only. Its versions omit some clonotypes, under half of them owing to an unresolved V gene in the studies checked, with the rest unexplained. V and J calls plus clone size are reproduced from that table; the DNA served to infer D and trimming. The sample records over 150,000 clones, 75% to 80% of which are singletons. Roughly 1.8% of the sample belongs to the ten largest clones.

This sample was included in a study of blood T cell repertoires in COVID-19 (dated by TCRdb to the early 2020s). Context from the whole study: Samples covering the acute and convalescent phases of COVID-19 were provided by collaborators in the United States, Italy and Spain. The material from the prospective study consisted of cDNA or gDNA derived from T cells, B-cell-depleted T cells, or PBMCs. Subjects who had been exposed to COVID-19, were actively infected with it, or had recovered from it provided the deeply sampled blood TCRbeta repertoires that made up the dataset. A freely available public database, intended as a resource for researchers studying the immune response to SARS-CoV-2, is where the repertoires were released. Samples came from the ongoing ImmuneRACE study (first 160 participants) plus 1,254 subjects from 6 global collaborators. A de-identified subject ID, COVID-19 status, age in years and sex were almost always included in the sample metadata. HLA class I and class II types, where available, came from metadata supplied by the sample provider rather than from assay-based typing.

Whole blood was collected in K2EDTA tubes by collaborating institutions according to the institutions' own protocols. For TCRbeta analysis, collaborators shipped samples in one of three forms: frozen whole blood, isolated PBMCs, or DNA extracted from either of those sample types. The study at large found these results: Clinical and demographic metadata were provided uncurated, with the amount varying by source and participant.

The sequencing sample was made of peripheral blood. The chain is encoded by TRBV20-1 joined to TRBJ1-2; the D gene cannot be named for sure. This TCR derives from a man aged 80 or over with acute or convalescent COVID-19. The nucleotides read TGCAGTGCTAGTGCCGTCTATGGCTACACCTTC. Its translation reads: CSASAVYGYTF.